This T cell receptor beta chain was sequenced during a study of human T cells and chemical hapten exposure. Indicated time point: patch test 2, 6 weeks after DPC sensitization. Described treatment: therapeutic diphenylcyclopropenone sensitization with weekly scalp DPC. Sequencing started from total RNA isolated from unfractionated whole blood. The V segment lost 6 bases and the J segment 1 base; nucleotides outside the gene matches: 4. Per the germline V gene, CDR1 is MNHEY and CDR2 is SVGAGI. The CDR3 is made up of 16 amino acids. Separate cDNA molecules received unique molecular identifiers, which the library attached to them. TCRdb itself ran the RACE reads through MiXCR, one entry per CDR3 protein. The sample holds tens of thousands of distinct CDR3 sequences, approximately 9.5% seen once. This clonotype was seen repeatedly, ten times or more. The antigen remains unidentified. Study-wide points: Donors' alopecia may make their immune response differ from healthy people's. The formation of large CDR3 similarity clusters by expanded TCRs significantly exceeded that of controls.

This receptor was obtained from a woman in her twenties or thirties with alopecia areata. Some clones in this sample may be carry-over from other donors' samples. The genes are TRBV6-5 and TRBJ2-5; 14 bases line up with TRBD2. The specimen comprised whole blood, sampled in connection with sensitization to the hapten diphenylcyclopropenone (DPC). CDR3 loop: CASRRTSGGPQETQYF. The CDR3 DNA reads as TGTGCCAGCAGAAGGACTAGCGGGGGGCCCCAAGAGACCCAGTACTTC.